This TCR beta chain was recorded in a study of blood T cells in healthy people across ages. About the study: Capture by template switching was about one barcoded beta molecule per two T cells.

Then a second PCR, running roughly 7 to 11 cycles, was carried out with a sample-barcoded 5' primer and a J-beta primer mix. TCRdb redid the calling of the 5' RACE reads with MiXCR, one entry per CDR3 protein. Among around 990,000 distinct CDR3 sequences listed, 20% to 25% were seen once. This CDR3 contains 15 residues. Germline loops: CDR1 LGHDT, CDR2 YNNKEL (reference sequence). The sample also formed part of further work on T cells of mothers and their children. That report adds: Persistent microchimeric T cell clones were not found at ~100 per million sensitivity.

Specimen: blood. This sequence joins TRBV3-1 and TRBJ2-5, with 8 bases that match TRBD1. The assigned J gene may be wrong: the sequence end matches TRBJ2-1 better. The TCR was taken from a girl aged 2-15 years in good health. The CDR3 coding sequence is TGTGCCAGCAGTAAAGACAGGGGATTCTACAATGAGCAGTTCTTC. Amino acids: CASSKDRGFYNEQFF.